This T cell receptor (beta chain) stems from a study of cytomegalovirus exposure and HLA in healthy donors. Vbeta (60) and Jbeta (13) primers were used in the PCR. TCRdb keeps only in-frame clones here, not all; method: immunoSEQ multiplex PCR. Among 150,000 or so clones listed, approximately 82% were seen once. Turning to this clone: The antigen is unknown.

Findings of the study overall: Immune exposure information comprised only CMV serostatus.

V was cut by 6 bases and J by 7 bases, with 18 bases left in between. Per the germline V gene, CDR1 is KGHSH and CDR2 is LQKENI. The CDR3 length is 14 residues. The chain couples TRBV18 to TRBJ1-2, with a weak D call TRBD1 (5 bases). Sequencing used PBMCs. The receptor comes from a man younger than 40 in good health and CMV-seropositive. The CDR3, as DNA: TGTGCCAGCTCGCCTAGCGAGTCAGGGTTTGGCTACACCTTC. Its translation is CASSPSESGFGYTF. The full variable domain, with the rest looked up from reference TRBV18 and TRBJ1-2, is NAGVMQNPRHLVRRRGQEARLRCSPMKGHSHVYWYRQLPEEGLKFMVYLQKENIIDESGMPKERFSAEFPKEGPSILRIQQVVRGDSAAYFCASSPSESGFGYTFGSGTRLTVV.